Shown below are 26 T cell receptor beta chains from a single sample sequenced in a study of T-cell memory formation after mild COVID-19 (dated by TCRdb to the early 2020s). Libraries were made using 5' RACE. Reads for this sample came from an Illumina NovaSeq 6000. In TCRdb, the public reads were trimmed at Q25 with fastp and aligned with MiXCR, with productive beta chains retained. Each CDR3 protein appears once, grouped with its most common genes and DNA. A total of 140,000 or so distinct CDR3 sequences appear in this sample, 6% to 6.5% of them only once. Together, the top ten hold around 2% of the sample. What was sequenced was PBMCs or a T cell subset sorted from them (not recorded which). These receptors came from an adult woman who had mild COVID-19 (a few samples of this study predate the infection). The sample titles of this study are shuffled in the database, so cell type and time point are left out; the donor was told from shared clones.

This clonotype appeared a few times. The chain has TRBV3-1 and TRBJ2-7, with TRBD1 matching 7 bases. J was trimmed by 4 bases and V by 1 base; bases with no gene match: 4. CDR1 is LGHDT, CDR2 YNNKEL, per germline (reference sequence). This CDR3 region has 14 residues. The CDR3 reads CASSQGQGSYEQYF. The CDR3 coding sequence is TGTGCCAGCAGCCAAGGACAGGGCAGTTACGAGCAGTACTTC.

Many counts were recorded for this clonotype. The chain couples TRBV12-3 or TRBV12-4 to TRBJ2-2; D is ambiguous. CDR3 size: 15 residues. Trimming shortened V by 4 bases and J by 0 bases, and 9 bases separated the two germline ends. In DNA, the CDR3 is TGTGCCAGCAGTTCCGTCACAGCGAACACCGGGGAGCTGTTTTTT. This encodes CASSSVTANTGELFF.

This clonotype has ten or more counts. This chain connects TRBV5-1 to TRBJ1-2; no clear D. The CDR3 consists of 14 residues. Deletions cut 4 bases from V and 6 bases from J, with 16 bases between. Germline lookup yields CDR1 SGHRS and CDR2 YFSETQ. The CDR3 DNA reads TGCGCCAGCAGCCCTACTGGCCGAGGAGATGGCTACACCTTC. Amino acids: CASSPTGRGDGYTF.

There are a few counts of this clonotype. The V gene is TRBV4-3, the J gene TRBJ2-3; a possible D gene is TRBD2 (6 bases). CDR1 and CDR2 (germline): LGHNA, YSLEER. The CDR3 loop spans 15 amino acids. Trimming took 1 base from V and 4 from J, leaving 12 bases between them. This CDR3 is CASSQGQRVADTQYF. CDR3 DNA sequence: TGCGCCAGCAGCCAAGGCCAGCGGGTGGCAGATACGCAGTATTTT.

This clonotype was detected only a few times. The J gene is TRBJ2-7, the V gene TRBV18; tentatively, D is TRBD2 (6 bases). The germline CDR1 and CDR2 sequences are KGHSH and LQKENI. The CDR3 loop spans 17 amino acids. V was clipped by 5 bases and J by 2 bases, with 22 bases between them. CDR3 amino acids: CASSGSAGKPLTYEQYF. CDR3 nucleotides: TGTGCCAGCTCAGGTTCGGCGGGGAAGCCCCTAACCTACGAGCAGTACTTC.

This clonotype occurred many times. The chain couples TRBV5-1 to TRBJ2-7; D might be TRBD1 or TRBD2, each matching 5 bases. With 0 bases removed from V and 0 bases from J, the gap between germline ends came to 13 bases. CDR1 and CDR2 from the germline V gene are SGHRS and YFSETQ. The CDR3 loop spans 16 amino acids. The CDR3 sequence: CASSLGAAGASYEQYF. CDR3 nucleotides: TGCGCCAGCAGCTTGGGGGCGGCCGGGGCCTCCTACGAGCAGTACTTC.

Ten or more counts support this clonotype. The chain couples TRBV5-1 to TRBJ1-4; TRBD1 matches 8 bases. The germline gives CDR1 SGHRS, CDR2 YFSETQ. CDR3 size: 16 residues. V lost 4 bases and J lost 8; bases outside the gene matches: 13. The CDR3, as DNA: TGCGCCAGCAGCATCGAACCGGACAGGGTGGAGGAAAAACTGTTTTTT. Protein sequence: CASSIEPDRVEEKLFF. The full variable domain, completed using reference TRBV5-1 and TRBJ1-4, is KAGVTQTPRYLIKTRGQQVTLSCSPISGHRSVSWYQQTPGQGLQFLFEYFSETQRNKGNFPGRFSGRQFSNSRSEMNVSTLELGDSALYLCASSIEPDRVEEKLFFGSGTQLSVL.

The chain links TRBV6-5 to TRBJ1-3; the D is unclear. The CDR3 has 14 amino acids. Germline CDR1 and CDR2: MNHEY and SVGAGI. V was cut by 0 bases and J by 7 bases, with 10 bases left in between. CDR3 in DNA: TGTGCCAGCAGTTACTCCCGCAGTAGGAACACCATATATTTT. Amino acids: CASSYSRSRNTIYF.

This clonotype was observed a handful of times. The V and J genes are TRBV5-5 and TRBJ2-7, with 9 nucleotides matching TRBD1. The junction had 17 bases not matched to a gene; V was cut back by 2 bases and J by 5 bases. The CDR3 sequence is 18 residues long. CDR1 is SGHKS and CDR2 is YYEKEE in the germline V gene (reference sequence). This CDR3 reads CASSLRALVGQGSHEQYF. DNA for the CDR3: TGTGCCAGCAGCTTACGAGCTTTGGTGGGACAGGGATCCCACGAGCAGTACTTC.

The CDR3 DNA follows: TGCAGCGTTGAAATTCGGACTGAACGGGGCTATGGCTACACCTTC. Protein sequence: CSVEIRTERGYGYTF. The chain combines TRBV29-1 with TRBJ1-2; D ambiguous. There are 15 residues in the CDR3. V lost 2 bases, J lost 4 bases, and 17 bases lay in between. CDR1 and CDR2 from the germline V gene are SQVTM and ANQGSEA.

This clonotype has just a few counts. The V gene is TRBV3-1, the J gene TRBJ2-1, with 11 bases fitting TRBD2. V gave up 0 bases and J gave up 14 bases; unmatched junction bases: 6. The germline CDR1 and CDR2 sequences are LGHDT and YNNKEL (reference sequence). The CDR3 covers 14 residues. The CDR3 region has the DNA TGTGCCAGCAGCCAAGAAGGCCTAGCGGGAGGAAAGTTCTTC. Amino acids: CASSQEGLAGGKFF.

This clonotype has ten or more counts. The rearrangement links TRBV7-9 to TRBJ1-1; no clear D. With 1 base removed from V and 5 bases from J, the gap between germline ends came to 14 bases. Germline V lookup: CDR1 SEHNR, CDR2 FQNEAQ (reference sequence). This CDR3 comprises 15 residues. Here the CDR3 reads CASSLGGADGTEAFF. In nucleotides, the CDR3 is TGTGCCAGCAGCTTAGGAGGAGCGGATGGGACTGAAGCTTTCTTT.

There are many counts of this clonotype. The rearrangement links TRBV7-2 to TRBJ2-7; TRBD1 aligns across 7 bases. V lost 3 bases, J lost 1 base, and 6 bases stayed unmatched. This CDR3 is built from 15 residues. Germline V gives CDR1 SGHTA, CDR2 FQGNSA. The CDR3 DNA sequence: TGTGCCAGCAGCTTGGGCTACAGGGGATCCTACGAGCAGTACTTC. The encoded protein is CASSLGYRGSYEQYF.

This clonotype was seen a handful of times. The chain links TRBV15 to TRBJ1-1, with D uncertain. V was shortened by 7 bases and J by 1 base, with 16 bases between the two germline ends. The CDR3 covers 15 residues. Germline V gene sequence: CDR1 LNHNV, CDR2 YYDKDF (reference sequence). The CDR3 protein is CATNPTGTRNTEAFF. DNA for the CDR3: TGTGCCACCAACCCGACCGGTACTCGGAACACTGAAGCTTTCTTT.

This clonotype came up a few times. The chain's CDR3 is CRAGQGAQEQFF. The CDR3 DNA follows: TGCAGGGCAGGACAGGGGGCTCAAGAGCAGTTCTTC. This rearrangement joins TRBV20-1 to TRBJ2-1; 11 bases line up with TRBD1. The CDR3 contains 12 residues. Germline V lookup: CDR1 DFQATT, CDR2 SNEGSKA (reference sequence).

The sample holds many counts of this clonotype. The CDR3 is CSVAGTSGSAYEQYF. In DNA, the CDR3 is TGCAGCGTGGCCGGGACTAGCGGGTCCGCCTACGAGCAGTACTTC. V usage is TRBV29-1 and J usage is TRBJ2-7; 12 bases map to TRBD2. Germline V CDR1 and CDR2: SQVTM, ANQGSEA. The junction had 8 bases not matched to a gene; V was cut back by 6 bases and J by 2 bases. The CDR3 totals 15 residues.

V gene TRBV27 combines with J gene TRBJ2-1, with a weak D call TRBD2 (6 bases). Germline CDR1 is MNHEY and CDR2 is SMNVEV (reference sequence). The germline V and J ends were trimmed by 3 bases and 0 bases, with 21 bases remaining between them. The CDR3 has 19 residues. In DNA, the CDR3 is TGTGCCAGCAGTTTCTCGACTAGTCCAAGGCTAAGCTCCTACAATGAGCAGTTCTTC. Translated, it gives CASSFSTSPRLSSYNEQFF.

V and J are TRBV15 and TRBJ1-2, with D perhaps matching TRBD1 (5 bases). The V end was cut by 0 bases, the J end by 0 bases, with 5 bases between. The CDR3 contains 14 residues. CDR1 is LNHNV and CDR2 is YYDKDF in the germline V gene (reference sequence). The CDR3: CATSRDRANYGYTF. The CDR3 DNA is TGTGCCACCAGCAGAGACAGGGCTAACTATGGCTACACCTTC.

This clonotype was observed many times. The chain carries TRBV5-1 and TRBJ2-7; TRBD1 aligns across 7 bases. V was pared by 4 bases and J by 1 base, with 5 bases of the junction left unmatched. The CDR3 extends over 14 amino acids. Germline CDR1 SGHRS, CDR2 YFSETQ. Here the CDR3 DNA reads TGCGCCAGCAGCCTCCCGGGACAGTCCTACGAGCAGTACTTC. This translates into CASSLPGQSYEQYF.

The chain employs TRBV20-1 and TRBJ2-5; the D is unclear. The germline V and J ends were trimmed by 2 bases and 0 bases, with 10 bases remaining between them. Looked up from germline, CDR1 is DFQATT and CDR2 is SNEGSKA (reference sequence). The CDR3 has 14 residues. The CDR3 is CSARSTEYQETQYF. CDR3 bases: TGCAGTGCTAGAAGCACGGAGTACCAAGAGACCCAGTACTTC.

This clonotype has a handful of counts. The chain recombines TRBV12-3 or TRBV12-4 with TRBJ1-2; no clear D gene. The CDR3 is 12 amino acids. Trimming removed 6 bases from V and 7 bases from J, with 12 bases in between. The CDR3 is CASSRQSLGYTF. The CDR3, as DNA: TGTGCCAGCAGCCGCCAATCACTTGGCTACACCTTC.

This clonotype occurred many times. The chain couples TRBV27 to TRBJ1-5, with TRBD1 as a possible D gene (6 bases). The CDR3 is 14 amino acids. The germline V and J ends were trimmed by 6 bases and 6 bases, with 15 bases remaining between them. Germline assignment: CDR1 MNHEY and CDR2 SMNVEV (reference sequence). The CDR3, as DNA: TGTGCCAGCAGGCGCTGGGACACAGGTCAGCCCCAGCATTTT. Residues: CASRRWDTGQPQHF.

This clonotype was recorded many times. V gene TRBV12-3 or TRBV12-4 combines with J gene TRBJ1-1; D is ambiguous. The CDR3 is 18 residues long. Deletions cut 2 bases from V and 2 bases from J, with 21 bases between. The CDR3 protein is CASSLFTHPRLYNTEAFF. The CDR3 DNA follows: TGTGCCAGCAGTTTATTCACCCACCCCCGGCTTTATAACACTGAAGCTTTCTTT.

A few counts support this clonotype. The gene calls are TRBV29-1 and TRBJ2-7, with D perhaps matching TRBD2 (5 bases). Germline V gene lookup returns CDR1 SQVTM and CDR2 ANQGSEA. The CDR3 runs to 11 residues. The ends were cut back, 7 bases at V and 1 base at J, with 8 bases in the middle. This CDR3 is CSAGESYEQYF. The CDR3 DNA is TGCAGCGCTGGGGAGTCCTACGAGCAGTACTTC.

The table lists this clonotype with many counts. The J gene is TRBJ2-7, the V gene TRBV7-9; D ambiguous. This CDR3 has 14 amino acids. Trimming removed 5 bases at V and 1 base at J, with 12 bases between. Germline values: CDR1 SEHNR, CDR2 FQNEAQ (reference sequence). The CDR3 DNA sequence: TGTGCCAGCAGCCCCCGGGCGGCATCCTACGAGCAGTACTTC. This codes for CASSPRAASYEQYF.

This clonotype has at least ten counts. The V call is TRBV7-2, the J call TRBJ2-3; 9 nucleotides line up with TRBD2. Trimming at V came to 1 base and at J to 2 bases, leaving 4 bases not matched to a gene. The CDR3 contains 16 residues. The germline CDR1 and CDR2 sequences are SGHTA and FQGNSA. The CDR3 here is CASSLGGGRATDTQYF. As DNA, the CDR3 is TGTGCCAGCAGCTTAGGCGGCGGGAGGGCCACAGATACGCAGTATTTT.